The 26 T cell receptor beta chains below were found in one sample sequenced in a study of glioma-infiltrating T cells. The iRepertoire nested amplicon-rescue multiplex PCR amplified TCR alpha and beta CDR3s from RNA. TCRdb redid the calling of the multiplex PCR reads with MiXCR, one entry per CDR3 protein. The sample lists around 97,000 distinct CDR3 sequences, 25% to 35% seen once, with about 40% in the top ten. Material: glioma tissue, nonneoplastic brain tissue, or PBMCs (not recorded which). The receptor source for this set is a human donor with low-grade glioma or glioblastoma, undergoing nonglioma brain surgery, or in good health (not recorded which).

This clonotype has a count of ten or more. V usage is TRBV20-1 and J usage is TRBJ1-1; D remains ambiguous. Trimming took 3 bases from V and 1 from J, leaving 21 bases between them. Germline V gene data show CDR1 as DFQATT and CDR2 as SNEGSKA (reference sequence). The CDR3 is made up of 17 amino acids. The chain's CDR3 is CSARREGPRRENTEAFF. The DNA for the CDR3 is TGCAGTGCTAGGAGGGAGGGCCCCCGTAGGGAGAACACTGAAGCTTTCTTT.

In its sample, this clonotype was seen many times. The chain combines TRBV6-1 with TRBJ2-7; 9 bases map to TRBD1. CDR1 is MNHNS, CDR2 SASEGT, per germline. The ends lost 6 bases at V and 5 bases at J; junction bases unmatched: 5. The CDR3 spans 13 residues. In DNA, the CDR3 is TGTGCCAGCAGCCTGGACAGGGGACACGAGCAGTACTTC. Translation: CASSLDRGHEQYF.

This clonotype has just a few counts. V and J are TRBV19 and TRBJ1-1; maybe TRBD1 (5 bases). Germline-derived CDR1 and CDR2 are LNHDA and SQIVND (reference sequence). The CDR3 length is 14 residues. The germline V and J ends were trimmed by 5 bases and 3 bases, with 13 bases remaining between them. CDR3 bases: TGTGCCAGTAGTCTCGGGACGGAATACACTGAAGCTTTCTTT. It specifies CASSLGTEYTEAFF.

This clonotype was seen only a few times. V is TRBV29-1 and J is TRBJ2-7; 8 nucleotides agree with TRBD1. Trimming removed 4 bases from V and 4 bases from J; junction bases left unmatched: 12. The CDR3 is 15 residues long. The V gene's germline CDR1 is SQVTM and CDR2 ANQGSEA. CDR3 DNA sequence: TGCAGCGTTGGAATTACGACAGGGGTTACGTACGAGCAGTACTTC. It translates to CSVGITTGVTYEQYF.

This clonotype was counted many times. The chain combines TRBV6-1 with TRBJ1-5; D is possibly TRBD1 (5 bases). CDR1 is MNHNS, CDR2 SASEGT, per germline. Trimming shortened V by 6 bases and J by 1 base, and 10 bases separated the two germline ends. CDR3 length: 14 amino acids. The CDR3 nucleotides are TGTGCCAGCAGCCTCAGGGAAAGCAATCAGCCCCAGCATTTT. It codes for CASSLRESNQPQHF.

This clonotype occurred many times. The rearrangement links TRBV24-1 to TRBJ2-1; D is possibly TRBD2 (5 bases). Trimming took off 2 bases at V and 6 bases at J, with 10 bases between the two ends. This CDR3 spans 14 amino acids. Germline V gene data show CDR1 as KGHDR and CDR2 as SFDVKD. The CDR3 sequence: CATSDSNEGNEQFF. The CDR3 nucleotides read TGTGCCACCAGTGATTCGAATGAGGGCAATGAGCAGTTCTTC.

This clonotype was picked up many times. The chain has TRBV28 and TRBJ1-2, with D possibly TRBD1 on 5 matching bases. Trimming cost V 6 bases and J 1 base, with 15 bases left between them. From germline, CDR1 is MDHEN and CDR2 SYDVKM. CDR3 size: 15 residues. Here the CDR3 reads CASSNAMQGNYGYTF. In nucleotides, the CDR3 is TGTGCCAGCAGCAACGCGATGCAGGGTAACTATGGCTACACCTTC.

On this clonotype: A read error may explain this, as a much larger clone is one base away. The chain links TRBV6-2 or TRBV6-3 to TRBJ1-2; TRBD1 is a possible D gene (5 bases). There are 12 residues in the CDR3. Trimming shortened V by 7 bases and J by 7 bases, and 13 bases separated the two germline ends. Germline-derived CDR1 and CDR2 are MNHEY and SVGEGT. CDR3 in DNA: TGTGCCAGCACCCGAGGGGAGGCTGGCTACACCTTC. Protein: CASTRGEAGYTF.

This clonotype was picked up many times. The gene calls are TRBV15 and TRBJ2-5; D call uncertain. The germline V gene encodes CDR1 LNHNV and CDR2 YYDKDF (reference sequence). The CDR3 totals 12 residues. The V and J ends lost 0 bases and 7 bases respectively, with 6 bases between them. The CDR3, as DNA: TGTGCCACCAGCAGAGACCTTGGGACCCAGTACTTC. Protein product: CATSRDLGTQYF.

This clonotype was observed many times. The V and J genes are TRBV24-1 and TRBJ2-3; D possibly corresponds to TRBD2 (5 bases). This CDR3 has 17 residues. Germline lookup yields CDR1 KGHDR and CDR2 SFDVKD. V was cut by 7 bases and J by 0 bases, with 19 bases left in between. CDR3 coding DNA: TGTGCCACCAGCCTGGGTGGCGGACTGTCTAGCACAGATACGCAGTATTTT. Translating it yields CATSLGGGLSSTDTQYF.

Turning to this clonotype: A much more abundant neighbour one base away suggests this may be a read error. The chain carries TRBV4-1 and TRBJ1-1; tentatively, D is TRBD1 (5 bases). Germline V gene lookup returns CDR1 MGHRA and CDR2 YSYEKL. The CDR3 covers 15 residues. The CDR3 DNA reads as TGCGCCAGCATCCAAGATCCGACAGCGAACACTGAAGCTTTCTTT. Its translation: CASIQDPTANTEAFF.

This CDR3 is CATSREKNGGDLYEQYF. Here the CDR3 DNA reads TGTGCCACCAGCAGAGAAAAGAACGGGGGAGACCTCTACGAGCAGTACTTC. The rearrangement uses TRBV15 and TRBJ2-7; maybe TRBD2 (6 bases). This CDR3 comprises 17 residues. Germline V gene data show CDR1 as LNHNV and CDR2 as YYDKDF (reference sequence). Trimming pared 0 bases from V and 3 bases from J, leaving 18 bases between.

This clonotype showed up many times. The CDR3 sequence is CSARTGHLFEQYF. In DNA, the CDR3 is TGCAGTGCTAGGACAGGACACCTGTTCGAGCAGTACTTC. The chain joins TRBV20-1 to TRBJ2-7; TRBD1 is a possible D gene (6 bases). Deletions cut 3 bases from V and 6 bases from J, with 15 bases between. The CDR3 runs to 13 residues. Germline lookup yields CDR1 DFQATT and CDR2 SNEGSKA (reference sequence).

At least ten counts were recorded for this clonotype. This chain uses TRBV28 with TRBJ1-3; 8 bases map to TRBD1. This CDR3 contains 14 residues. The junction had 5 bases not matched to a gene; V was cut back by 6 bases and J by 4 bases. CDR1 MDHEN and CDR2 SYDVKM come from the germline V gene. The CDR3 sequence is CASRTGGSGNTIYF. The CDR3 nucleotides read TGTGCCAGCAGAACAGGGGGATCGGGAAACACCATATATTTT.

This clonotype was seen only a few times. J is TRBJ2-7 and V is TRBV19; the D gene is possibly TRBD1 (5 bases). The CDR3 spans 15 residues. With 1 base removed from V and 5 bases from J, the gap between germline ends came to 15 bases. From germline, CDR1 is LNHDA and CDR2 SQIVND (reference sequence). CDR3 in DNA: TGTGCCAGTAGTATAGCAGGGAAGGAGCTCCACGAGCAGTACTTC. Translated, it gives CASSIAGKELHEQYF.

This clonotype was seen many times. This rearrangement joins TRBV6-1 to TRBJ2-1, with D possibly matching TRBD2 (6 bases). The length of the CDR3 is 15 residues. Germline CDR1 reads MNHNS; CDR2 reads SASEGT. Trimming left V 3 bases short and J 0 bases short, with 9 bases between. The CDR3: CASSDAGRSYNEQFF. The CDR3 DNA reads TGTGCCAGCAGTGACGCGGGGCGCTCCTACAATGAGCAGTTCTTC.

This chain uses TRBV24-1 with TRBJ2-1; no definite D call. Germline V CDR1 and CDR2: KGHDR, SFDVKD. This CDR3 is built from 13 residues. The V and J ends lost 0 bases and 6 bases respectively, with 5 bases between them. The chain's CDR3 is CATSDLHINEQFF. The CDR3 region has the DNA TGTGCCACCAGTGATTTGCATATCAATGAGCAGTTCTTC.

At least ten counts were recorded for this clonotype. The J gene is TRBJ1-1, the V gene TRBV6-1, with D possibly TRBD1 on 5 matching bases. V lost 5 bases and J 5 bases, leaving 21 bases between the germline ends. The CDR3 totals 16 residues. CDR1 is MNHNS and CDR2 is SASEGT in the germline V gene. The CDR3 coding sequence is TGTGCCAGCAGTCTTACCCCCTCCGGGGCGCGGACTGAAGCTTTCTTT. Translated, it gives CASSLTPSGARTEAFF.

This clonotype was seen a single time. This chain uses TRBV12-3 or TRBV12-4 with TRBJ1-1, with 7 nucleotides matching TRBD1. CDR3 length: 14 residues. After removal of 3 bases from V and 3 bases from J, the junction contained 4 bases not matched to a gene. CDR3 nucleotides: TGTGCCAGCAGTTTGGGCAGGGGGGACACTGAAGCTTTCTTT. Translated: CASSLGRGDTEAFF.

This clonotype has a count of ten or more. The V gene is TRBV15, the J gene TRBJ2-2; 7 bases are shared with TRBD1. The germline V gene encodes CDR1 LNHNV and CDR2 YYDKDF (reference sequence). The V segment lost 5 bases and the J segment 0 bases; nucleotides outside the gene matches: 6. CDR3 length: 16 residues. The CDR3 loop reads CATSGRDSSNTGELFF. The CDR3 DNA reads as TGTGCCACCAGCGGCCGGGACAGTTCGAACACCGGGGAGCTGTTTTTT.

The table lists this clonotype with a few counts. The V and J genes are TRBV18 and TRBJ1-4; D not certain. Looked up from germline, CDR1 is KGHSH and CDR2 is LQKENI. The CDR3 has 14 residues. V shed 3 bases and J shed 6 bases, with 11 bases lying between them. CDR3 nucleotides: TGTGCCAGCTCACCGTATAACGGGGATGAAAAACTGTTTTTT. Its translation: CASSPYNGDEKLFF.

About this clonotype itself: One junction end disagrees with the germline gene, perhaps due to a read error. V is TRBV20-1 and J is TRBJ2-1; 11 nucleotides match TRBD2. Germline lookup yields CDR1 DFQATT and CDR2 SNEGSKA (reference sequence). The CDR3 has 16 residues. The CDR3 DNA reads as TGCAGTGCTAGAGATATGGGACTAGCGGTTTACAATGAGCAGCTCTTC. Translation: CSARDMGLAVYNEQLF.

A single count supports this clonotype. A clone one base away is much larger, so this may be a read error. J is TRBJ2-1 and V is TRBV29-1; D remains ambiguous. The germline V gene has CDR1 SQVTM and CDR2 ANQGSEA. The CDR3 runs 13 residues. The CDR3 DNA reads TGCATCGTTGCTAGAGGCTATTACAATGAGCAGTTCTTC. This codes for CIVARGYYNEQFF.

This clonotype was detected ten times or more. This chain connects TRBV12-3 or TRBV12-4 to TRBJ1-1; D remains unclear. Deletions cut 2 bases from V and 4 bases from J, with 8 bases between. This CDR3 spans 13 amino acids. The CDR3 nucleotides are TGTGCCAGCAGTTTATTGGAGTCCACTGAAGCTTTCTTT. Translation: CASSLLESTEAFF.

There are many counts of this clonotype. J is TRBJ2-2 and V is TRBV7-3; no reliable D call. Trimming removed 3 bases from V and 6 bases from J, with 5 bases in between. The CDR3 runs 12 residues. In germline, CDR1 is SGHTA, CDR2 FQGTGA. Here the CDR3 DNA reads TGTGCCAGCAGCTTTCGCCCCGGGGAGCTGTTTTTT. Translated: CASSFRPGELFF.

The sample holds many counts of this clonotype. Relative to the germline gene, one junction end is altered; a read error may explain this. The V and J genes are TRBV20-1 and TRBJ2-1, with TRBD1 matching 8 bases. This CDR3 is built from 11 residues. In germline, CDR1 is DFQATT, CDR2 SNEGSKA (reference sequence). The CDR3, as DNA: TGCAGTGCTACAGGGGGCGCCTTGTCCAACTTC. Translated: CSATGGALSNF.